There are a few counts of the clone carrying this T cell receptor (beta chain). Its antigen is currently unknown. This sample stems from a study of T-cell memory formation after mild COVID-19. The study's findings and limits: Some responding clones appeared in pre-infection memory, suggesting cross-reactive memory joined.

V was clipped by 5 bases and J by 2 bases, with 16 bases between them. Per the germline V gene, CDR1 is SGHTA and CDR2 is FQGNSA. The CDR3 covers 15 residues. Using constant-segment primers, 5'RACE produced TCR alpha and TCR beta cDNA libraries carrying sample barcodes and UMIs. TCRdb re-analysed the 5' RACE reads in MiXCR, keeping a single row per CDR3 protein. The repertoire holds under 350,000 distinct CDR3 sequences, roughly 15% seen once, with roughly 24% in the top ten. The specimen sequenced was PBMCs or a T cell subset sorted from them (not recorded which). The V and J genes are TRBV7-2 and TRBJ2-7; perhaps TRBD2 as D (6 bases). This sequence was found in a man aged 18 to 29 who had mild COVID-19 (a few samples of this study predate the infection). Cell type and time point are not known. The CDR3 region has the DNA TGTGCCAGCAGCCCGCGGGGACGAGCGGCCTACGAGCAGTACTTC. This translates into CASSPRGRAAYEQYF.